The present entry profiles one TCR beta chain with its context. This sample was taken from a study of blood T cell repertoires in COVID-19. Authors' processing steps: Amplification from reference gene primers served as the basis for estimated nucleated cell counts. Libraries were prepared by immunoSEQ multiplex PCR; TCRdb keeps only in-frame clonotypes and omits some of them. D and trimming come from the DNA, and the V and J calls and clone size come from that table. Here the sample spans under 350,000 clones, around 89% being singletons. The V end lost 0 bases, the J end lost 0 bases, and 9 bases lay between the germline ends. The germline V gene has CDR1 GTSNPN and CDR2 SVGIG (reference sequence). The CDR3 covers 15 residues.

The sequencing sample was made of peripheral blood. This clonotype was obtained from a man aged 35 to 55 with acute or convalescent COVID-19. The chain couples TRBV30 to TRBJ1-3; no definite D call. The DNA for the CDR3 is TGTGCCTGGAGTGTAGTTCTACCCTCTGGAAACACCATATATTTT. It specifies CAWSVVLPSGNTIYF.